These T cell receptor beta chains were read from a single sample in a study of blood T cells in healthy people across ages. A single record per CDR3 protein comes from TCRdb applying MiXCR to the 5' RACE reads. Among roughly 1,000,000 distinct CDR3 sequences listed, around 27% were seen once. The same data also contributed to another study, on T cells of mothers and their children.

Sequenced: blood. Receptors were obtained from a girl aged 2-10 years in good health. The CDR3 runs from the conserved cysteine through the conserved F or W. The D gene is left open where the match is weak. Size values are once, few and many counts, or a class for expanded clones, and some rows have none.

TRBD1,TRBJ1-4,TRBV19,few,CATRDSEKLFF,TGTGCCACCCGGGACAGCGAAAAACTGTTTTTT
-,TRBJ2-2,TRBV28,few,CASSFGALNTGELFF,TGTGCCAGCAGTTTCGGGGCCCTGAACACCGGGGAGCTGTTTTTT
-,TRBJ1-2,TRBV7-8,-,CASSLEGSFYGYTF,TGTGCCAGCAGCTTAGAGGGGTCCTTCTATGGCTACACCTTC
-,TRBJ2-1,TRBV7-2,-,CATIREPSTYNEQFF,TGTGCCACAATACGGGAGCCTTCAACCTACAATGAGCAGTTCTTC
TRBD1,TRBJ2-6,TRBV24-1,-,CATSASGQGLSGANVLTF,TGTGCCACCAGTGCCTCGGGACAGGGTTTATCCGGGGCCAACGTCCTGACTTTC
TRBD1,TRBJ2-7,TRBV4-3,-,CASSQGTGMRYYEQYF,TGCGCCAGCAGCCAAGGGACAGGGATGAGGTACTACGAGCAGTACTTC
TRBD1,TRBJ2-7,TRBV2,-,CATGDRAYEQYF,TGTGCCACCGGGGACAGGGCCTACGAGCAGTACTTC
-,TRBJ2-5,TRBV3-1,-,CASAVGETQYF,TGTGCCAGCGCGGTGGGAGAGACCCAGTACTTC
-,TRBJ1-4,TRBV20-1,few,CSVRDKTYEKLFF,TGCAGTGTTCGCGACAAGACTTATGAAAAACTGTTTTTT
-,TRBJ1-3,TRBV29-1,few,CSVESGGVEGNTIYF,TGCAGCGTTGAAAGCGGAGGGGTTGAGGGAAACACCATATATTTT
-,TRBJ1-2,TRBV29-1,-,CSVENYGYTF,TGCAGCGTTGAAAACTATGGCTACACCTTC
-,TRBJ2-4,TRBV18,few,CASSPEFPGRDIQYF,TGTGCCAGCTCACCGGAATTTCCGGGACGGGACATTCAGTACTTC
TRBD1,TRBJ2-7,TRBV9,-,CASSVEGTASYEQYF,TGTGCCAGCAGCGTGGAAGGGACAGCCAGCTACGAGCAGTACTTC
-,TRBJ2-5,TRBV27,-,CASSLSSGTQAYF,TGTGCCAGCAGTTTATCGTCAGGGACGCAAGCCTACTTC
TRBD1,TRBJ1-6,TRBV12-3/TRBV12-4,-,CASSWTGGGLPLHF,TGTGCCAGCAGTTGGACAGGAGGAGGCTTACCCCTCCACTTT
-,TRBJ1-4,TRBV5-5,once,CASSSDVDLATNEKLFF,TGTGCCAGCAGCTCCGACGTGGACCTTGCAACTAATGAAAAACTGTTTTTT
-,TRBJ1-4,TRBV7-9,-,CASSLRQSPGGGKLFF,TGTGCCAGCAGCTTGCGACAGTCTCCCGGGGGAGGAAAACTGTTTTTT